The T cell receptor beta chain described here comes from a study of shared clonotypes between healthy human individuals. Study-wide context: With ages of 18 to 49, the donors were a couple of women and three men. The study used three CD4 naive, three CD4 memory, two CD8 naive and one CD8 memory plate per donor. General study results and limits: An effect of sequencing depth on clonotype sharing among donors was expected.

Details on this clone: Its antigen remains unknown. Other nucleotide sequences from this sample produce the same CDR3.

Trimming took off 4 bases at V and 6 bases at J, with 9 bases between the two ends. CDR1 is SGHDT and CDR2 is YYEEEE in the germline V gene. This CDR3 region has 12 residues. The assay used deep level. Only in-frame clones appear in the TCRdb table, and some are missing; sequencing was by immunoSEQ multiplex PCR. The sample has over 2 million clones, approximately 90% seen once. This receptor was identified in a man between 18 and 35 years old in good health. Some clones in this sample may be carry-over from other donors' samples. The sequencing sample was made of naive CD4+ T cells from PBMCs. Subset specified: CD45RA+ positively selected. The chain uses TRBV5-6 and TRBJ2-3, with no clear D. The CDR3, as DNA: TGTGCCAGCAGCCCGTCCCGTGATACGCAGTATTTT. Protein sequence: CASSPSRDTQYF.